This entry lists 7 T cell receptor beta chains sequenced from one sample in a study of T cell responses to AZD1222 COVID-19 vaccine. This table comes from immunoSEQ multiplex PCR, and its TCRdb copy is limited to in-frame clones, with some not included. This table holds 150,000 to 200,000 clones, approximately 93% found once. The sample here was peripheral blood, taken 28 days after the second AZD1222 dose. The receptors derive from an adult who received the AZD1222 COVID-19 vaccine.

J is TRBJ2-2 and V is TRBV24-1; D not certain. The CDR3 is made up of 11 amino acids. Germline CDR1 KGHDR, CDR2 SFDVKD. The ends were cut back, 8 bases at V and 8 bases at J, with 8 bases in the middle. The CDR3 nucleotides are TGTGCCACCACGCAGGAGGGGGAGCTGTTTTTT. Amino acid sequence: CATTQEGELFF.

The CDR3 region has the DNA TGCGCCAGCAGCCCGGGACTAGCTCTAGCTGAGCAGTTCTTC. Amino acid sequence: CASSPGLALAEQFF. The chain uses TRBV5-1 and TRBJ2-1; TRBD2 aligns across 9 bases. Germline V lookup: CDR1 SGHRS, CDR2 YFSETQ. Germline trimming cut 4 bases from V and 9 bases from J; bases unmatched to any gene: 8. This CDR3 comprises 14 residues.

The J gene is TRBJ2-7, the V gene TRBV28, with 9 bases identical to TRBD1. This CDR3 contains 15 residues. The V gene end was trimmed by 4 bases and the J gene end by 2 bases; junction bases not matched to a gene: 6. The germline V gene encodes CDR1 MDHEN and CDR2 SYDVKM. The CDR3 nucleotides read TGTGCCAGCAGTTCTCCGGGACAGGGACCCTACGAGCAGTACTTC. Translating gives CASSSPGQGPYEQYF.

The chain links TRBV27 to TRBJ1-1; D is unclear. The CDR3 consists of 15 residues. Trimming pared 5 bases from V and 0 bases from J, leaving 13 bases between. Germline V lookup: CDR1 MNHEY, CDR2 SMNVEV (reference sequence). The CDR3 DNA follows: TGTGCCAGCAGTGTAGGCCGCGTGGTGAACACTGAAGCTTTCTTT. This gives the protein CASSVGRVVNTEAFF.

DNA of the CDR3: TGTGCCAGCAGTGAGGGGCGGGATCAGCCCCAGCATTTT. Translation gives CASSEGRDQPQHF. The chain couples TRBV25-1 to TRBJ1-5, with D tentatively TRBD1 (5 bases). Germline lookup yields CDR1 MGHDK and CDR2 SYGVNS. V lost 3 bases and J 5 bases, leaving 8 bases between the germline ends. The CDR3 has 13 amino acids. Based on the CDR3 plus reference TRBV25-1 and TRBJ1-5, the full variable domain is EADIYQTPRYLVIGTGKKITLECSQTMGHDKMYWYQQDPGMELHLIHYSYGVNSTEKGDLSSESTVSRIRTEHFPLTLESARPSHTSQYLCASSEGRDQPQHFGDGTRLSIL.

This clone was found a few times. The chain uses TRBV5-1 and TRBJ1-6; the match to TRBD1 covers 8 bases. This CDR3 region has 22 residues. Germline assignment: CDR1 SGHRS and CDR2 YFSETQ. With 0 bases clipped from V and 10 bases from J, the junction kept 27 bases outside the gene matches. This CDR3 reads CASSLGEPGGRGRAGRRSPLHF. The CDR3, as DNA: TGCGCCAGCAGCTTGGGGGAGCCCGGAGGCAGGGGGCGAGCGGGAAGGAGGTCACCCCTCCACTTT.

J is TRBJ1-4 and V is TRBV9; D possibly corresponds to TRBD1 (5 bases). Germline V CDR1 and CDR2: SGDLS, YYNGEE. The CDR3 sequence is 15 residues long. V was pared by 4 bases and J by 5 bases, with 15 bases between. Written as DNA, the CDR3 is TGTGCCAGCAGCACCTCCGGGACGGGGAATGAAAAACTGTTTTTT. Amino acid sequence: CASSTSGTGNEKLFF.